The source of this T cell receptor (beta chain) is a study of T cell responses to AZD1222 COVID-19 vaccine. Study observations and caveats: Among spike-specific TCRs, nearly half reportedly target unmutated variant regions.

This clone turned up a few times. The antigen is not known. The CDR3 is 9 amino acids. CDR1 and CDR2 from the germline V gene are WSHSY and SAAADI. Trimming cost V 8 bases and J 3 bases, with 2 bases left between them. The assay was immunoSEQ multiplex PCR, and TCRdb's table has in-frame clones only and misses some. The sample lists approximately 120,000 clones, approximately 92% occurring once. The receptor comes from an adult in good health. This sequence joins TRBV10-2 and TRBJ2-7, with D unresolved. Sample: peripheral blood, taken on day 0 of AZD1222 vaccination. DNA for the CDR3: TGCGCCAGCGGCTACGAGCAGTACTTC. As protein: CASGYEQYF.